The 12 T cell receptor beta chains presented below share a single source sample, sequenced in a study of control samples from healthy donors and cancer patients. The protocol was immunoSEQ multiplex PCR, while the TCRdb copy is restricted to in-frame clones and leaves out a portion. The sample lists about 42,000 clones, 70% to 90% occurring once. Sequencing was performed on blood. These receptors all stem from a man aged 55 to 70 in good health.

The chain has TRBV7-2 and TRBJ2-3; 7 bases fit TRBD2. The CDR3 contains 13 residues. The germline V gene encodes CDR1 SGHTA and CDR2 FQGNSA. V shed 4 bases and J 3 bases; nucleotides not matched to a gene: 1. CDR3 amino acids: CASSWGGTDTQYF. The CDR3 DNA follows: TGTGCCAGCAGCTGGGGGGGGACAGATACGCAGTATTTT.

The rearrangement uses TRBV5-1 and TRBJ1-1; D unresolved. V was trimmed by 4 bases and J by 1 base, leaving 8 bases between them. CDR3 length: 13 amino acids. Germline CDR1 reads SGHRS; CDR2 reads YFSETQ. CDR3 DNA: TGCGCCAGCAGCCCGAGAGGGAACACTGAAGCTTTCTTT. The encoded protein is CASSPRGNTEAFF.

The V call is TRBV25-1, the J call TRBJ2-3; 8 bases match TRBD2. CDR1 and CDR2 (germline): MGHDK, SYGVNS. The CDR3 totals 15 residues. V shed 2 bases, J shed 9 bases, and the junction held 10 bases outside the gene matches. The CDR3 DNA follows: TGTGCCAGCAGTGAAATAACGGGAGGGCCAGGAACGCAGTATTTT. Translation gives CASSEITGGPGTQYF.

This clone appeared a single time. CDR3 sequence reads: CSCLLPGPRNTEAFF. The CDR3, as DNA: TGCAGCTGCCTTCTACCGGGACCGAGGAACACTGAAGCTTTCTTT. The V and J genes are TRBV29-1 and TRBJ1-1; TRBD1 might be the D (5 bases). V lost 8 bases to trimming and J lost 1 base, with 20 bases between them. CDR1 is SQVTM, CDR2 ANQGSEA, per germline. There are 15 residues in the CDR3.

This clone was observed a single time. V and J are TRBV6-2 or TRBV6-3 and TRBJ1-5, with 8 bases aligning to TRBD1. CDR1 and CDR2 from the germline V gene are MNHEY and SVGEGT. This CDR3 has 16 residues. V lost 5 bases and J lost 0; bases outside the gene matches: 6. Here the CDR3 reads CASSGQGALSNQPQHF. The CDR3 nucleotides read TGTGCCAGCAGTGGGCAGGGGGCGCTTAGCAATCAGCCCCAGCATTTT.

The chain recombines TRBV6-5 with TRBJ1-1, with 9 bases fitting TRBD1. CDR3 size: 14 residues. Losses at the gene ends were 7 bases for V and 6 bases for J; bases not matched to a gene: 9. In germline, CDR1 is MNHEY, CDR2 SVGAGI. The CDR3 sequence: CASKGQGGSAEAFF. CDR3 coding DNA: TGTGCCAGCAAGGGACAGGGAGGGTCGGCTGAAGCTTTCTTT.

The rearrangement uses TRBV5-6 and TRBJ1-1, with 8 bases identical to TRBD1. CDR1 and CDR2 from the germline V gene are SGHDT and YYEEEE. The CDR3 is made up of 16 amino acids. J lost 4 bases, V lost 3 bases, and 11 bases had no gene match. The CDR3 DNA sequence: TGTGCCAGCAGCTCGGACAGGGCCTGGTGGAGCACTGAAGCTTTCTTT. This translates into CASSSDRAWWSTEAFF.

This clone was recorded a few times. This chain uses TRBV6-1 with TRBJ1-6, with D possibly matching TRBD1 (6 bases). V was cut by 3 bases and J by 9 bases, with 15 bases left in between. Germline V gives CDR1 MNHNS, CDR2 SASEGT. The CDR3 has 15 amino acids. The CDR3 bases are TGTGCCAGCAGTGAGGGACAAGCCCAAAGTTCACCCCTCCACTTT. Protein sequence: CASSEGQAQSSPLHF.

The V gene is TRBV6-1, the J gene TRBJ2-1, with 10 bases matching TRBD1. After removal of 1 base from V and 10 bases from J, the junction contained 7 bases not matched to a gene. Germline values: CDR1 MNHNS, CDR2 SASEGT. The CDR3 is 15 amino acids. The CDR3 sequence: CASSEGTGGNREQFF. CDR3 coding DNA: TGTGCCAGCAGTGAAGGGACAGGGGGAAATCGGGAGCAGTTCTTC.

This clone has a single count. The rearrangement uses TRBV7-2 and TRBJ1-2; 7 bases line up with TRBD1. Trimming cost V 4 bases and J 6 bases; bases outside gene matches: 5. The CDR3 has 13 amino acids. The germline V gene encodes CDR1 SGHTA and CDR2 FQGNSA. The CDR3 DNA is TGTGCCAGCAGCTCGCAGGGGGACCATGGCTACACCTTC. Protein product: CASSSQGDHGYTF.

The chain recombines TRBV2 with TRBJ2-5; 9 bases match TRBD1. The trim removed 6 bases at V and 5 bases at J, leaving 4 bases unmatched. The germline V gene has CDR1 SNHLY and CDR2 FYNNEI. The CDR3 runs 13 residues. CDR3 residues: CASSWDRAETQYF. DNA for the CDR3: TGTGCCAGCAGCTGGGACAGGGCGGAGACCCAGTACTTC.

This chain connects TRBV30 to TRBJ2-1; D remains unclear. The length of the CDR3 is 14 residues. CDR1 and CDR2 from the germline V gene are GTSNPN and SVGIG (reference sequence). V lost 6 bases and J 0 bases, leaving 12 bases between the germline ends. CDR3: CACPYKSSYNEQFF. In nucleotides, the CDR3 is TGTGCCTGCCCGTACAAGAGCTCCTACAATGAGCAGTTCTTC.